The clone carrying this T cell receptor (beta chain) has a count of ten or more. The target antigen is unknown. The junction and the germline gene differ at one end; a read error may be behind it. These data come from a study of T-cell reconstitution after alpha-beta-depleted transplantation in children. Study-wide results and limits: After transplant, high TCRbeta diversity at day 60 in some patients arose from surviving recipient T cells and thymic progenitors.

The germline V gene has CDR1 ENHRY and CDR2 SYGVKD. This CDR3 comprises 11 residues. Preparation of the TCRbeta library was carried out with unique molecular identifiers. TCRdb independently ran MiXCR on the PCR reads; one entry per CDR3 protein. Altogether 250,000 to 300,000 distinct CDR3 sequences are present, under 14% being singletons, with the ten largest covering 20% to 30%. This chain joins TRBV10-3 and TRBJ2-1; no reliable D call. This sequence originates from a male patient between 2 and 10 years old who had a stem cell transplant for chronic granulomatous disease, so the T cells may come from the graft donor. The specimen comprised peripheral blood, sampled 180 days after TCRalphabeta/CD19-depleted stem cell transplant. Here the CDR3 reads CAIREFDEQFF. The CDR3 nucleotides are TGTGCCATCAGGGAGTTCGATGAGCAGTTCTTC.